These T cell receptor beta chains were read from a single sample in a study of metastatic and nonmetastatic thyroid tumors. TCRdb re-analyzed the PCR reads through MiXCR. The sample gives under 75,000 clones, less than 20% of which show up once; 9.5% to 15% is in the top ten. Sequenced input: blood. These receptors came from a female donor with papillary thyroid cancer or a benign thyroid nodule (not recorded which). Some clones in this sample may be carry-over from other donors' samples. Both conserved end residues are part of each CDR3. D genes are given only for firm matches. Size tells how often a clone was seen (once, few, many) or the class of an expanded clone, and some rows leave it out.

D: TRBD1; size: many; J: TRBJ2-7; V: TRBV18; DNA: TGTGCCAGCTCACCGCCCCAGGGGGCCGGCTACGAGCAGTACTTC; CDR3: CASSPPQGAGYEQYF
D: TRBD1; size: -; J: TRBJ1-6; V: TRBV30; DNA: TGTGCCTGGGTCGGACCAGGGGGTAATTCACCCCTCCACTTT; CDR3: CAWVGPGGNSPLHF
D: TRBD2; size: many; J: TRBJ2-1; V: TRBV6-1; DNA: TGTGCCAGCAATCCGACTAGCGGGAGGAGTGAGCAGTTCTTC; CDR3: CASNPTSGRSEQFF
D: TRBD1; size: -; J: TRBJ1-2; V: TRBV6-2/TRBV6-3; DNA: TGTGCCAGCAGTTTCGAGGGACAGACGAGTGGCTACACCTTC; CDR3: CASSFEGQTSGYTF
D: TRBD2; size: many; J: TRBJ2-1; V: TRBV4-1; DNA: TGCGCCAGCAGCCAAGTTGCTAGCGGGATTGGGAATGAGCAGTTCTTC; CDR3: CASSQVASGIGNEQFF
D: -; size: many; J: TRBJ2-1; V: TRBV5-1; DNA: TGCGCCAGCAGCAGGTATCGACCGGGGGACAATGAGCAGTTCTTC; CDR3: CASSRYRPGDNEQFF
D: TRBD1; size: -; J: TRBJ2-4; V: TRBV13; DNA: TGTGCCAGCAGCCGCAGGGGGACAGGGAACAATGAGCGGTTCTTC; CDR3: CASSRRGTGNNERFF
D: TRBD2; size: many; J: TRBJ2-3; V: TRBV19; DNA: TGTGCCAGTACGCGGACTAGCCAATCTCGTGGTACGCAGTATTTT; CDR3: CASTRTSQSRGTQYF
D: TRBD2; size: many; J: TRBJ2-1; V: TRBV7-6; DNA: TGTGCCAGCAGCTCTGGACTAGCGGGAGTAAGCAATGAGCAGTTCTTC; CDR3: CASSSGLAGVSNEQFF
D: -; size: -; J: TRBJ1-2; V: TRBV6-1; DNA: TGTGCCAGCAGTGAAGCCGGAGGCCGGGGCTACACCTTC; CDR3: CASSEAGGRGYTF
D: -; size: -; J: TRBJ1-5; V: TRBV28; DNA: TGTGCCAGCAGTTTACGGCAGCGCAATCAGCCCCAGCATTTT; CDR3: CASSLRQRNQPQHF
D: TRBD1; size: many; J: TRBJ2-1; V: TRBV4-1; DNA: TGCGCCAGCAGCCAACCGGACAGGGGCAATGAGCAGTTCTTC; CDR3: CASSQPDRGNEQFF
D: -; size: few; J: TRBJ2-7; V: TRBV12-3/TRBV12-4; DNA: TGTGCCAGCAGACCGTGGACGGACACCTACGAGCAGTACTTC; CDR3: CASRPWTDTYEQYF
D: -; size: many; J: TRBJ2-1; V: TRBV19; DNA: TGTGCCAGTAGTAGGTCTCTGGGGTGGGGTAGGGACTCCTACAATGAGCAGTTCTTC; CDR3: CASSRSLGWGRDSYNEQFF
D: TRBD2; size: many; J: TRBJ2-5; V: TRBV3-1; DNA: TGTGCCAGCAGCCAAGAGGGGGGGGAGACCCAGTACTTC; CDR3: CASSQEGGETQYF
D: TRBD1; size: -; J: TRBJ1-2; V: TRBV18; DNA: TGTGCCAGCTCACCCAACCGGGACAGCACTTATGGCTACACCTTC; CDR3: CASSPNRDSTYGYTF
D: TRBD2; size: many; J: TRBJ2-7; V: TRBV28; DNA: TGTGCCAGCAGTTCCCCTTCCTCGGATGTGGCGGGAGGTCCAGGATACGAGCAGTACTTC; CDR3: CASSSPSSDVAGGPGYEQYF
D: TRBD2; size: many; J: TRBJ2-3; V: TRBV19; DNA: TGTGCCAGTAGCCGGGGGGATCCTAGCACAGATACGCAGTATTTT; CDR3: CASSRGDPSTDTQYF
D: TRBD1; size: -; J: TRBJ1-1; V: TRBV6-5; DNA: TGTGCCAGCAGTTACTCGTATGGGACAGGGATAGCTTTCTTT; CDR3: CASSYSYGTGIAFF
D: TRBD2; size: many; J: TRBJ2-1; V: TRBV28; DNA: TGTGCCAGCAGATCCTTAGCGGGAGGGCCCTACAATGAGCAGTTCTTC; CDR3: CASRSLAGGPYNEQFF
D: TRBD1; size: few; J: TRBJ2-2; V: TRBV19; DNA: TGTGCCAGTAGTATAGGACAGGGGTCAACCGGGGAGCTGTTTTTT; CDR3: CASSIGQGSTGELFF
D: -; size: -; J: TRBJ1-3; V: TRBV20-1; DNA: TGCAGTGCTAGTGGACAGACGACCCTCTCTGGAAACACCATATATTTT; CDR3: CSASGQTTLSGNTIYF
D: -; size: -; J: TRBJ1-2; V: TRBV20-1; DNA: TGCAGTGATTCCATCCGGGACGGCTACACTTTC; CDR3: CSDSIRDGYTF
D: -; size: many; J: TRBJ2-3; V: TRBV20-1; DNA: TGCAGTGAAACGGGGAGAAACGACGATACGCAGTATTTT; CDR3: CSETGRNDDTQYF
D: -; size: -; J: TRBJ2-1; V: TRBV5-1; DNA: TGCGCCAGCAGCTTCCGAAGCGGCCACAATGAGCAGTTCTTC; CDR3: CASSFRSGHNEQFF
D: TRBD2; size: -; J: TRBJ2-1; V: TRBV6-9; DNA: TGTGCCAGCAGTTACATCCGGACTAGCGGGGCATCCTACAATGAGCAGTTCTTC; CDR3: CASSYIRTSGASYNEQFF
D: TRBD1; size: -; J: TRBJ1-2; V: TRBV20-1; DNA: TGCAGTGCTAGAGCAGGGGGGCCGGGTGGCTACACCTTC; CDR3: CSARAGGPGGYTF
D: TRBD1; size: many; J: TRBJ1-2; V: TRBV12-3/TRBV12-4; DNA: TGTGCCAGCAGCAGGGGGAACTATGGCTACACCTTC; CDR3: CASSRGNYGYTF
D: -; size: -; J: TRBJ1-6; V: TRBV5-1; DNA: TGCGCCAGCAGCTTGGGCCCGGGTAATTCACCCCTCCACTTT; CDR3: CASSLGPGNSPLHF
D: -; size: -; J: TRBJ1-2; V: TRBV25-1; DNA: TGTGCCAGCACTCGAAGCGGGGCAAATGGCTACACCTTC; CDR3: CASTRSGANGYTF
D: TRBD2; size: -; J: TRBJ2-7; V: TRBV20-1; DNA: TGCAGTGCTAGGGTACTAGCGGGGACGAGGGACGAGCATTACTTC; CDR3: CSARVLAGTRDEHYF